These T cell receptor beta chains were read from a single sample in a study of cytomegalovirus exposure and HLA in healthy donors. The method was immunoSEQ multiplex PCR; TCRdb's version includes in-frame clones alone and lacks a portion of them. Listed are about 110,000 clones; 6.8% falls within the top ten. The sequenced sample consisted of PBMCs. These receptors were obtained from a man between 35 and 55 years old in good health and CMV-seropositive. Each CDR3 is given with its conserved first and last residue. A D gene is named only where the DNA matches it firmly.

v_gene	d_gene	j_gene	CDR3aa	CDR3nt
TRBV20-1	NA	TRBJ1-1	CSARDTGEAFF	TGCAGTGCTAGAGACACAGGTGAAGCTTTCTTT
TRBV11-2	NA	TRBJ2-7	CASSLVRGNYEQYF	TGTGCCAGCAGCTTAGTTAGAGGGAACTACGAGCAGTACTTC
TRBV7-8	NA	TRBJ2-2	CASSLTAYTGELFF	TGTGCCAGCAGCTTAACAGCCTACACCGGGGAGCTGTTTTTT
TRBV13	TRBD1	TRBJ2-7	CASSLGTGYEQYF	TGTGCCAGCAGCTTAGGGACAGGGTACGAGCAGTACTTC
TRBV7-3	TRBD2	TRBJ2-1	CASSLSGGTGGAEQFF	TGTGCCAGCAGCTTAAGCGGCGGCACGGGGGGTGCTGAGCAGTTCTTC
TRBV7-9	NA	TRBJ2-1	CASSLQGYDEQFF	TGTGCCAGCAGCTTACAGGGATACGATGAGCAGTTCTTC
TRBV9	TRBD2	TRBJ2-3	CASSVAGTSGSTDTQYF	TGTGCCAGCAGCGTAGCTGGGACTAGCGGGAGTACAGATACGCAGTATTTT
TRBV7-9	TRBD1	TRBJ2-1	CASSLPRTGVYNEQFF	TGTGCCAGCAGCTTACCCCGGACAGGAGTATACAATGAGCAGTTCTTC
TRBV19	TRBD2	TRBJ2-3	CASSDGGLAGDTQYF	TGTGCCAGTAGTGACGGGGGACTAGCGGGAGATACGCAGTATTTT
TRBV7-2	TRBD2	TRBJ2-7	CASSLASGSPREQYF	TGTGCCAGCAGCTTAGCTAGCGGGAGTCCCCGCGAGCAGTACTTC
TRBV28	TRBD2	TRBJ2-2	CASMSGRAGTGELFF	TGTGCCAGCATGAGTGGGAGGGCCGGCACCGGGGAGCTGTTTTTT
TRBV2	TRBD1	TRBJ1-5	CASSELTGGQPQHF	TGTGCCAGCAGTGAATTAACAGGGGGTCAGCCCCAGCATTTT
TRBV28	NA	TRBJ2-1	CASSSVRSEQFF	TGTGCCAGCAGTTCGGTTAGGAGTGAGCAGTTCTTC
TRBV5-6	TRBD1	TRBJ1-4	CASSSQGDGEKLFF	TGTGCCAGCAGCTCCCAGGGGGATGGAGAAAAACTGTTTTTT
TRBV5-4	NA	TRBJ1-4	CASSQGTNEKLFF	TGTGCCAGCAGTCAGGGTACTAATGAAAAACTGTTTTTT
TRBV5-6	TRBD1	TRBJ2-5	CASSFDQGVETQYF	TGTGCCAGCAGCTTCGATCAGGGGGTAGAGACCCAGTACTTC
TRBV7-3	TRBD2	TRBJ2-1	CASSQGLAGHNEQFF	TGTGCCAGCAGCCAAGGGCTAGCGGGACACAATGAGCAGTTCTTC
TRBV2	NA	TRBJ2-6	CASSGSAINSGANVLTF	TGTGCCAGCAGTGGCTCAGCGATTAACTCTGGGGCCAACGTCCTGACTTTC
TRBV27	TRBD1	TRBJ2-3	CASSFAPTGGTDTQYF	TGTGCCAGCAGTTTCGCCCCCACAGGGGGCACAGATACGCAGTATTTT
TRBV29-1	NA	TRBJ1-2	CSVSSLDGLQGGYTF	TGCAGCGTATCTTCGTTGGACGGATTACAGGGAGGCTACACCTTC
TRBV9	TRBD1	TRBJ2-3	CASSGHRGADTQYF	TGTGCCAGCAGCGGACACAGGGGAGCAGATACGCAGTATTTT
TRBV7-6	NA	TRBJ2-7	CASSLGRGPDEQYF	TGTGCCAGCAGCTTAGGCAGGGGTCCTGACGAGCAGTACTTC
TRBV7-9	TRBD1	TRBJ1-6	CASSLVTGPGSPLHF	TGTGCCAGCAGCTTAGTGACAGGGCCGGGTTCACCCCTCCACTTT
TRBV6-1	NA	TRBJ1-1	CASKAGTEAFF	TGTGCCAGCAAGGCGGGCACTGAAGCTTTCTTT
TRBV28	TRBD2	TRBJ2-7	CASSSSGAGVYEQYF	TGTGCCAGCAGTTCCTCCGGAGCGGGAGTCTACGAGCAGTACTTC
TRBV7-9	NA	TRBJ1-2	CASSFPEGRANYGYTF	TGTGCCAGCAGCTTCCCGGAAGGGAGAGCTAACTATGGCTACACCTTC
TRBV19	NA	TRBJ1-1	CASTYQGTLNTEAFF	TGTGCCAGTACTTACCAGGGGACCCTGAACACTGAAGCTTTCTTT
TRBV6-6	NA	TRBJ2-7	CASSYSQAEQYF	TGTGCCAGCAGTTACTCGCAGGCGGAGCAGTACTTC
TRBV19	NA	TRBJ2-7	CASSIGLQGSHEQYF	TGTGCCAGTAGTATCGGCCTACAGGGATCCCACGAGCAGTACTTC
TRBV29-1	TRBD1	TRBJ1-5	CSVGQGVNQPQHF	TGCAGCGTTGGGCAGGGGGTAAATCAGCCCCAGCATTTT
TRBV7-4	TRBD2	TRBJ2-7	CASSLAGGGSGSVLNEQYF	TGTGCCAGCAGCTTAGCAGGGGGGGGTAGCGGGAGTGTACTTAACGAGCAGTACTTC
TRBV7-9	TRBD1	TRBJ2-2	CASSPGQGPPGELFF	TGTGCCAGCAGCCCGGGACAGGGACCTCCCGGGGAGCTGTTTTTT
TRBV5-1	TRBD2	TRBJ2-3	CASSLASGYTDTQYF	TGCGCCAGCAGCTTGGCTAGCGGGTACACAGATACGCAGTATTTT
TRBV9	NA	TRBJ2-3	CASSPGDYTQYF	TGTGCCAGCAGCCCAGGGGATTATACGCAGTATTTT
TRBV6-1	TRBD2	TRBJ2-1	CASSGTSGSRDEQFF	TGTGCCAGCAGTGGGACTAGCGGGAGTAGGGATGAGCAGTTCTTC
TRBV6-6	NA	TRBJ1-1	CASSYLSANTEAFF	TGTGCCAGCAGTTACCTGAGCGCGAACACTGAAGCTTTCTTT